The 4 T cell receptor beta chains presented below share a single source sample, sequenced in a study of blood T cells in healthy people across ages. With a J-beta primer mix and a sample-barcoded 5' primer, a second PCR ran roughly 7 to 11 cycles. TCRdb recomputed calls from the 5' RACE reads with MiXCR, one row per CDR3 protein. The sample has about 700,000 distinct CDR3 sequences; roughly 32% are singletons. The source material was blood. These receptor sequences come from a woman older than 75 in good health.

On this clonotype: Germline and junction disagree at one end, which may indicate a read error. In DNA form, the CDR3 reads TGTGCCAGCAGCCAAGAGGCGACCGCAACTAGTGAAAAACTGTTTTTT. Translated, it gives CASSQEATATSEKLFF. The chain has TRBV4-2 and TRBJ1-4; D uncertain. CDR3 size: 16 residues. The germline gives CDR1 LGHNA, CDR2 YNFKEQ.

J is TRBJ2-3 and V is TRBV6-6; D uncertain. The CDR3 consists of 12 residues. Germline loops: CDR1 MNHNY, CDR2 SVGAGI (reference sequence). Trimming cost V 2 bases and J 6 bases, with 6 bases left between them. CDR3 in amino acids: CASSYVKDTQYF. CDR3 nucleotide sequence: TGTGCCAGCAGTTACGTGAAGGATACGCAGTATTTT.

In this sample, this clonotype turned up many times. The chain employs TRBV20-1 and TRBJ1-5; weak D call: TRBD1 (5 bases). The CDR3 spans 16 residues. The V end was cut by 1 base, the J end by 1 base, with 14 bases between. Germline-derived CDR1 and CDR2 are DFQATT and SNEGSKA (reference sequence). The CDR3 loop reads CSARAVGRVSNQPQHF. CDR3 coding DNA: TGCAGTGCTAGAGCCGTAGGCAGGGTAAGCAATCAGCCCCAGCATTTT.

In this sample, this clonotype turned up a few times. The chain employs TRBV25-1 and TRBJ2-1; a weak D match, TRBD1 (5 bases). V was cut by 6 bases and J by 1 base, with 13 bases left in between. The germline V gene has CDR1 MGHDK and CDR2 SYGVNS. The CDR3 spans 15 residues. CDR3 coding DNA: TGTGCCAGCAGGTACAGGCGTAGTTCCTACAATGAGCAGTTCTTC. This sequence encodes CASRYRRSSYNEQFF.